These 10 T cell receptor beta chains came from one sample sequenced in a study of early T cells in non-severe SARS-CoV-2 infection. Each CDR3 protein gets one entry after TCRdb re-called the 5' RACE reads with MiXCR. The table lists about 50,000 distinct CDR3 sequences, approximately 9% of them singletons, with about 5.4% in the top ten. The sequenced sample was whole blood, obtained at baseline. Receptors originate from an adult who was a healthcare worker with PCR-confirmed SARS-CoV-2 infection or an uninfected control (not recorded which).

This clonotype was recorded many times. V and J are TRBV27 and TRBJ2-5; D is possibly TRBD2 (6 bases). The CDR3 runs to 14 residues. The germline gives CDR1 MNHEY, CDR2 SMNVEV (reference sequence). Trimming took off 5 bases at V and 4 bases at J, with 14 bases between the two ends. CDR3 coding DNA: TGTGCCAGCAGTCAGGAAAGGGGAGGAGAGACCCAGTACTTC. Protein product: CASSQERGGETQYF.

This clonotype was counted a few times. The V call is TRBV10-1, the J call TRBJ1-1; possibly TRBD1 for D (5 bases). The CDR3 totals 12 residues. Germline V gene sequence: CDR1 WNHNN, CDR2 SYGVQD (reference sequence). Deletions cut 6 bases from V and 4 bases from J, with 9 bases between. The CDR3 nucleotides are TGCGCCAGCAGAGGGGATACCACTGAAGCTTTCTTT. Its translation: CASRGDTTEAFF.

This clonotype came up a few times. This chain connects TRBV11-2 to TRBJ2-1; 8 bases align to TRBD2. The CDR3 has 15 residues. Germline V gives CDR1 SGHAT, CDR2 FQNNGV. Trimming removed 5 bases from V and 3 bases from J; junction bases left unmatched: 6. Here the CDR3 reads CASSPRLANYNEQFF. The CDR3 nucleotides read TGTGCCAGCAGCCCCAGACTAGCGAACTACAATGAGCAGTTCTTC.

The V gene is TRBV29-1, the J gene TRBJ2-1, with D possibly TRBD2 on 6 matching bases. There are 13 residues in the CDR3. Trimming left V 0 bases short and J 8 bases short, with 11 bases between. CDR1 and CDR2 from the germline V gene are SQVTM and ANQGSEA. The chain's CDR3 is CSVEEGGADEQFF. In nucleotides, the CDR3 is TGCAGCGTTGAAGAGGGCGGGGCCGATGAGCAGTTCTTC.

This clonotype was counted a few times. The J gene is TRBJ2-1, the V gene TRBV5-5, with D possibly called TRBD1 or TRBD2 (6 bases each). This CDR3 has 15 residues. Germline-derived CDR1 and CDR2 are SGHKS and YYEKEE (reference sequence). V gave up 0 bases and J gave up 5 bases, with 12 bases separating them. The CDR3 loop is CASSLVWGANNEQFF. CDR3 coding DNA: TGTGCCAGCAGCTTGGTTTGGGGGGCTAACAATGAGCAGTTCTTC. Variable domain in full (rest from reference TRBV5-5 and TRBJ2-1): DAGVTQSPTHLIKTRGQQVTLRCSPISGHKSVSWYQQVLGQGPQFIFQYYEKEERGRGNFPDRFSARQFPNYSSELNVNALLLGDSALYLCASSLVWGANNEQFFGPGTRLTVL.

This clonotype appeared many times. V gene TRBV2 combines with J gene TRBJ1-2; TRBD1 might be the D (5 bases). Trimming shortened V by 8 bases and J by 6 bases, and 16 bases separated the two germline ends. Per the germline V gene, CDR1 is SNHLY and CDR2 is FYNNEI. The CDR3 runs 13 residues. The CDR3 is CASAFRGSDGYTF. DNA for the CDR3: TGTGCCAGCGCCTTCCGGGGGTCCGATGGCTACACCTTC.

The V gene is TRBV25-1, the J gene TRBJ1-2; no clear D gene. Germline lookup yields CDR1 MGHDK and CDR2 SYGVNS. V lost 2 bases, J lost 5 bases, and 9 bases lay in between. The CDR3 runs to 13 residues. CDR3 sequence (DNA): TGTGCCAGCAGTGAACCGCAGGCTTATGGCTACACCTTC. Amino acid sequence: CASSEPQAYGYTF.

This clonotype was found many times. The chain employs TRBV6-1 and TRBJ2-5; the D gene is possibly TRBD2 (5 bases). In germline, CDR1 is MNHNS, CDR2 SASEGT. With 6 bases removed from V and 4 bases from J, the gap between germline ends came to 12 bases. The CDR3 runs 13 residues. CDR3 sequence: CASRTGNPETQYF. The CDR3 region has the DNA TGTGCCAGCAGGACCGGGAACCCAGAGACCCAGTACTTC.

This clonotype was seen a handful of times. The junction shows a germline mismatch at one end, possibly a read error. The chain joins TRBV12-3 or TRBV12-4 to TRBJ1-1, with 8 bases matching TRBD1. This CDR3 has 15 residues. CDR3 region: CVSSPTGDLNTEAFF. CDR3 nucleotides: TGTGTCAGCAGCCCGACAGGGGATCTGAACACTGAAGCTTTCTTT.

The chain links TRBV5-1 to TRBJ1-1; D is unresolved. V lost 0 bases, J lost 1 base, and 10 bases lay in between. The CDR3 is made up of 15 amino acids. Germline CDR1 and CDR2: SGHRS and YFSETQ. CDR3 nucleotide sequence: TGCGCCAGCAGCTTGGGACCAGTTCGGAACACTGAAGCTTTCTTT. It is translated as CASSLGPVRNTEAFF.